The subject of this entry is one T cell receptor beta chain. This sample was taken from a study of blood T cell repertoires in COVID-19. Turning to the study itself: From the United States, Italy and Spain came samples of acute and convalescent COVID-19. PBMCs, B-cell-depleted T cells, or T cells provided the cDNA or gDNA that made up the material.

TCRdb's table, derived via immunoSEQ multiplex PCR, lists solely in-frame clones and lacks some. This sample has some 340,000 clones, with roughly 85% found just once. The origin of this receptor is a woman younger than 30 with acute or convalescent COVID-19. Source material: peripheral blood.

CDR3 protein: CASSIITAGDHQPQHF. CDR3 in DNA: TGTGCCAGTAGTATTATCACGGCGGGGGATCATCAGCCCCAGCATTTT. The V call is TRBV19, the J call TRBJ1-5; D is perhaps TRBD1 (5 bases). V dropped 3 bases and J dropped 5 bases, with 17 bases sitting between them. Germline CDR1 is LNHDA and CDR2 is SQIVND (reference sequence). The CDR3 contains 16 residues.